This is a list of T cell receptor beta chains from one sample in a study of Graves' ophthalmopathy and Graves' hyperthyroidism. TCRdb processed the multiplex PCR reads anew with MiXCR; each CDR3 protein has one entry. The sample shows about 600,000 distinct CDR3 sequences, 39% of them seen only once. The sample taken for sequencing was peripheral blood or thyroid tissue (not recorded which). These receptors all come from an adult man with Graves' hyperthyroidism. Both conserved end residues are part of each CDR3. Fields, in order: clone size, J gene, V gene, D gene, CDR3 protein, CDR3 DNA. D genes are given only for firm matches. The size field is filled for only some rows; it gives once, few, many or a size class.

NA	TRBJ2-7	TRBV29-1	TRBD2	CSPGGYEQYF	TGCAGCCCGGGGGGCTACGAGCAGTACTTC
many	TRBJ2-6	TRBV7-3	NA	CASSYLTGVLTF	TGTGCCAGCTCCTACCTAACCGGCGTCCTGACTTTC
few	TRBJ2-7	TRBV20-1	TRBD1	CSARMGTGPPTREQYF	TGCAGTGCTAGGATGGGGACAGGGCCCCCTACGAGGGAGCAGTACTTC
many	TRBJ1-5	TRBV12-3/TRBV12-4	TRBD1	CASSVGLPGQGSGNQPQHF	TGTGCCAGCAGCGTCGGTCTGCCGGGACAGGGATCGGGCAATCAGCCCCAGCATTTT
NA	TRBJ2-7	TRBV29-1	NA	CSVARTSSYEQYF	TGCAGCGTTGCCAGGACGAGCTCCTACGAGCAGTACTTC
many	TRBJ1-2	TRBV20-1	TRBD1	CSARDEQGANYGYTF	TGCAGTGCTAGAGACGAACAGGGGGCAAACTATGGCTACACCTTC
NA	TRBJ1-1	TRBV10-2	NA	CASSLPRGWGRNTEAFF	TGTGCCAGCAGTTTACCCCGGGGGTGGGGGCGTAACACTGAAGCTTTCTTT
NA	TRBJ2-5	TRBV2	TRBD2	CASILAGGFETQYF	TGTGCCAGCATCCTAGCGGGGGGTTTTGAGACCCAGTACTTC
once	TRBJ1-4	TRBV7-3	TRBD1	CASPTGKGGNEKLFF	TGTGCCAGCCCGACAGGGAAGGGAGGTAACGAAAAACTGTTTTTT
many	TRBJ1-6	TRBV4-1	NA	CASSQVVSLHYSPLHF	TGCGCCAGCAGCCAAGTAGTCAGCCTCCATTATTCACCCCTCCACTTT
NA	TRBJ1-1	TRBV25-1	NA	CASRDGGDTEAFF	TGTGCCAGCAGGGATGGGGGCGACACTGAAGCTTTCTTT
few	TRBJ2-2	TRBV9	TRBD2	CASSRPGLAGGTGELFF	TGTGCCAGCAGCCGACCGGGACTAGCGGGAGGGACCGGGGAGCTGTTTTTT
NA	TRBJ1-1	TRBV7-9	NA	CASSPRALGATEAFF	TGTGCCAGCAGCCCACGGGCCCTAGGGGCCACTGAAGCTTTCTTT
many	TRBJ1-2	TRBV5-1	TRBD1	CASSLSTEGAYGYTF	TGCGCCAGCAGCTTGTCCACAGAGGGGGCCTATGGCTACACCTTC
NA	TRBJ1-5	TRBV2	TRBD1	CASSHGTGGDQRFQPQHF	TGTGCCAGCAGCCACGGGACAGGGGGTGACCAGAGGTTTCAGCCCCAGCATTTT
NA	TRBJ1-1	TRBV20-1	TRBD1	CSASYDREGWEAFF	TGCAGTGCTAGCTACGACAGGGAGGGCTGGGAAGCTTTCTTT
many	TRBJ2-7	TRBV20-1	TRBD1	CSARVGQGYEQYF	TGCAGTGCTAGAGTTGGACAGGGGTACGAGCAGTACTTC
many	TRBJ1-3	TRBV11-2	NA	CASSLGDTIYF	TGTGCCAGCAGCTTAGGGGACACCATATATTTT
NA	TRBJ2-7	TRBV2	NA	CASSAEKGGSYGQYF	TGTGCCAGCAGTGCTGAGAAAGGGGGTTCCTACGGGCAGTACTTC
few	TRBJ2-5	TRBV5-1	NA	CASSLPGRAAEETQYF	TGCGCCAGCAGCTTGCCTGGACGGGCCGCGGAAGAGACCCAGTACTTC
many	TRBJ1-6	TRBV4-1	NA	CASSLLFSPLHF	TGCGCCAGCAGCCTTCTATTTTCACCCCTCCACTTT
NA	TRBJ1-1	TRBV28	NA	CASSTGHPVEAFF	TGTGCCAGCAGTACGGGACATCCAGTAGAAGCTTTCTTT
NA	TRBJ2-1	TRBV12-3/TRBV12-4	TRBD2	CASSSGAGTYNEQFF	TGTGCCAGCAGTTCCGGAGCGGGGACTTACAATGAGCAGTTCTTC
many	TRBJ2-7	TRBV20-1	NA	CSAEGDRRFYEQYF	TGCAGTGCTGAGGGAGACAGGAGATTCTACGAGCAGTACTTC
many	TRBJ1-1	TRBV5-1	NA	CASSFGAANTEAFF	TGCGCCAGCAGCTTCGGGGCGGCGAACACTGAAGCTTTCTTT
NA	TRBJ1-5	TRBV2	NA	CASSPGRGDQPQHF	TGTGCCAGCTCACCAGGGAGGGGGGACCAGCCCCAGCATTTT
NA	TRBJ1-3	TRBV29-1	NA	CSEGQGTGNTIYF	TGCAGCGAAGGGCAAGGGACAGGAAACACCATATATTTT
NA	TRBJ2-2	TRBV6-6	NA	CASIRTGELFF	TGTGCCAGCATTAGGACCGGGGAGCTGTTTTTT